The 19 T cell receptor beta chains given below trace back to one sample, sequenced in a study of T cells in localized non-small cell lung cancer. Measured with immunoSEQ multiplex PCR; TCRdb has only the in-frame clones, and not every one. This sample has roughly 38,000 clones, with 85% to 90% found just once. Sample: peripheral blood, taken before any cancer treatment. Receptors originate from a female donor at least 60 years old with stage I squamous cell lung carcinoma.

Only one count was recorded for this clone. V is TRBV4-1 and J is TRBJ2-5; a weak D match, TRBD2 (6 bases). The germline V gene encodes CDR1 MGHRA and CDR2 YSYEKL. The CDR3 consists of 13 residues. Trimming took 4 bases from V and 5 from J, leaving 11 bases between them. The CDR3 DNA follows: TGCGCCAGCAGCCGGGGGGTACGGGAGACCCAGTACTTC. Its protein is CASSRGVRETQYF.

This rearrangement joins TRBV6-5 to TRBJ1-2, with D uncertain. The germline V gene has CDR1 MNHEY and CDR2 SVGAGI. V lost 0 bases, J lost 8 bases, and 10 bases lay in between. This CDR3 has 13 amino acids. CDR3 coding DNA: TGTGCCAGCAGTTACTCTATGGGAAACGGCTACACCTTC. Protein sequence: CASSYSMGNGYTF.

V is TRBV7-2 and J is TRBJ2-2; D not resolved. Germline values: CDR1 SGHTA, CDR2 FQGNSA. This CDR3 comprises 14 residues. V lost 10 bases and J 2 bases, leaving 14 bases between the germline ends. This chain's CDR3 is CAIRSGVNTGELFF. The CDR3 nucleotides are TGTGCCATAAGATCCGGAGTCAACACCGGGGAGCTGTTTTTT. Supplemented by reference TRBV7-2 and TRBJ2-2, the full variable domain reads GAGVSQSPSNKVTEKGKDVELRCDPISGHTALYWYRQSLGQGLEFLIYFQGNSAPDKSGLPSDRFSAERTGGSVSTLTIQRTQQEDSAVYLCAIRSGVNTGELFFGEGSRLTVL.

The V gene is TRBV7-2, the J gene TRBJ1-2; 7 positions agree with TRBD1. CDR1 is SGHTA and CDR2 is FQGNSA in the germline V gene. The CDR3 is 18 amino acids. J was trimmed by 7 bases and V by 4 bases; bases with no gene match: 21. The CDR3 spells CASSSPPGQPPIGGGYTF. In DNA, the CDR3 is TGTGCCAGCAGCTCACCCCCGGGACAGCCCCCAATTGGCGGTGGCTACACCTTC.

The gene calls are TRBV19 and TRBJ1-1; D is unresolved. The V gene lost 7 bases and the J gene lost 1 base, with 13 bases spanning the gap. The CDR3 contains 14 residues. The germline V gene encodes CDR1 LNHDA and CDR2 SQIVND (reference sequence). CDR3 sequence (DNA): TGTGCCAGTATTGACCCGGCAGGGAACACTGAAGCTTTCTTT. It translates to CASIDPAGNTEAFF.

The CDR3 coding sequence is TGCGCCAGCAGCCCTCGGTGGGAAGAGACCCAGTACTTC. It encodes CASSPRWEETQYF. The rearrangement links TRBV4-3 to TRBJ2-5; D not certain. The CDR3 runs 13 residues. The germline CDR1 and CDR2 sequences are LGHNA and YSLEER. V shed 4 bases and J shed 3 bases, with 9 bases lying between them.

The rearrangement links TRBV4-3 to TRBJ1-1; D unclear. Trimming shortened V by 0 bases and J by 5 bases, and 7 bases separated the two germline ends. Germline CDR1 reads LGHNA; CDR2 reads YSLEER. This CDR3 contains 13 residues. CDR3 protein: CASSQEWVTEAFF. The CDR3 bases are TGCGCCAGCAGCCAAGAATGGGTTACTGAAGCTTTCTTT.

This clone came up once. J is TRBJ1-2 and V is TRBV18, with TRBD1 matching over 12 bases. The CDR3 runs 13 residues. Per germline, CDR1 KGHSH and CDR2 LQKENI. V gave up 1 base and J gave up 13 bases; unmatched junction bases: 4. For the CDR3, the DNA is TGTGCCAGCTCACCACAACGGGACAGGGGGCCCACCTTC. This encodes CASSPQRDRGPTF. Combining the CDR3 with reference TRBV18 and TRBJ1-2 gives the whole variable domain NAGVMQNPRHLVRRRGQEARLRCSPMKGHSHVYWYRQLPEEGLKFMVYLQKENIIDESGMPKERFSAEFPKEGPSILRIQQVVRGDSAAYFCASSPQRDRGPTFGSGTRLTVV.

This sequence joins TRBV12-5 and TRBJ1-5, with D possibly being TRBD1 (5 bases). The germline V and J ends were trimmed by 1 base and 5 bases, with 6 bases remaining between them. Germline V CDR1 and CDR2: LGHNT, FRNRAP. This CDR3 has 13 residues. CDR3 DNA: TGTGCTAGTGGTTTGGAGACAGATCAGCCCCAGCATTTT. Protein sequence: CASGLETDQPQHF.

The J gene is TRBJ2-3, the V gene TRBV5-1; D possibly matches TRBD1 or TRBD2 (5 bases each). Germline values: CDR1 SGHRS, CDR2 YFSETQ. V was trimmed by 1 base and J by 2 bases, leaving 8 bases between them. The CDR3 is 14 residues long. This CDR3 is CASSLQGDTDTQYF. The CDR3 DNA reads as TGCGCCAGCAGCTTGCAGGGAGACACAGATACGCAGTATTTT.

This clone was seen once. J is TRBJ2-3 and V is TRBV19; maybe TRBD2 (5 bases). The germline V gene encodes CDR1 LNHDA and CDR2 SQIVND (reference sequence). The V and J ends lost 8 bases and 0 bases respectively, with 21 bases between them. The CDR3 contains 17 residues. Written as DNA, the CDR3 is TGTGCCAGTCGCTACGTTGGCGGACTTCCTAGCACAGATACGCAGTATTTT. This gives the protein CASRYVGGLPSTDTQYF.

The rearrangement uses TRBV19 and TRBJ1-5; 10 positions match TRBD1. Germline CDR1 LNHDA, CDR2 SQIVND (reference sequence). The CDR3 spans 13 residues. V shed 6 bases, J shed 9 bases, and the junction held 5 bases outside the gene matches. For the CDR3, the DNA is TGTGCCAGTAGGGGGACAGGGGTAACGCCCCAGCATTTT. Amino acids: CASRGTGVTPQHF.

This clone was detected only a few times. The rearrangement joins TRBV27 to TRBJ2-7; D is ambiguous. V lost 4 bases to trimming and J lost 1 base, with 2 bases between them. This CDR3 has 11 amino acids. Germline V gene data show CDR1 as MNHEY and CDR2 as SMNVEV (reference sequence). DNA for the CDR3: TGTGCCAGCAGTTCGTCCTACGAGCAGTACTTC. Its translation: CASSSSYEQYF.

The gene calls are TRBV30 and TRBJ2-2, with 8 bases aligning to TRBD2. V lost 5 bases to trimming and J lost 1 base; unmatched junction nucleotides: 3. This CDR3 region has 14 residues. The germline CDR1 and CDR2 sequences are GTSNPN and SVGIG (reference sequence). CDR3 in amino acids: CAWGSGVNTGELFF. CDR3 in DNA: TGTGCCTGGGGTAGCGGGGTGAACACCGGGGAGCTGTTTTTT. Based on the CDR3 plus reference TRBV30 and TRBJ2-2, the full variable domain is SQTIHQWPATLVQPVGSPLSLECTVEGTSNPNLYWYRQAAGRGLQLLFYSVGIGQISSEVPQNLSASRPQDRQFILSSKKLLLSDSGFYLCAWGSGVNTGELFFGEGSRLTVL.

The chain joins TRBV6-5 to TRBJ1-2, with TRBD1 as a possible D gene (5 bases). This CDR3 is 13 amino acids long. Trimming pared 11 bases from V and 3 bases from J, leaving 16 bases between. CDR1 and CDR2 (germline): MNHEY, SVGAGI. The CDR3: CAAREGAYYGYTF. The CDR3 DNA sequence: TGTGCCGCCCGTGAAGGGGCTTACTATGGCTACACCTTC.

The chain employs TRBV20-1 and TRBJ2-1; D is ambiguous. V was trimmed by 2 bases and J by 8 bases, leaving 4 bases between them. The germline V gene has CDR1 DFQATT and CDR2 SNEGSKA (reference sequence). The CDR3 consists of 10 residues. The CDR3 nucleotides read TGCAGTGCTAGAAGGGATGAGCAGTTCTTC. Its protein product is CSARRDEQFF.

This chain joins TRBV18 and TRBJ1-2; 11 bases are a match to TRBD1. CDR3 length: 16 residues. V shed 3 bases and J 0 bases; nucleotides not matched to a gene: 3. Germline V lookup: CDR1 KGHSH, CDR2 LQKENI. As DNA, the CDR3 is TGTGCCAGCTCACCCGGGACAGGGGGTACTAACTATGGCTACACCTTC. Translation: CASSPGTGGTNYGYTF.

The rearrangement uses TRBV11-2 and TRBJ2-5; 8 positions agree with TRBD2. Losses at the gene ends were 3 bases for V and 2 bases for J; bases not matched to a gene: 8. In germline, CDR1 is SGHAT, CDR2 FQNNGV. CDR3 length equals 16 residues. The CDR3 loop reads CASSLGTSGPQETQYF. DNA of the CDR3: TGTGCCAGCAGCTTGGGCACTAGCGGACCTCAAGAGACCCAGTACTTC.

This clone was detected once. This chain joins TRBV7-9 and TRBJ1-3; D might be TRBD1 (6 bases). The germline V and J ends were trimmed by 0 bases and 5 bases, with 11 bases remaining between them. This CDR3 region has 15 residues. Germline values: CDR1 SEHNR, CDR2 FQNEAQ (reference sequence). In DNA form, the CDR3 reads TGTGCCAGCAGCTTAGCAGAGGGGGGACGAAACACCATATATTTT. Its protein product is CASSLAEGGRNTIYF. Based on the CDR3 plus reference TRBV7-9 and TRBJ1-3, the full variable domain is DTGVSQNPRHKITKRGQNVTFRCDPISEHNRLYWYRQTLGQGPEFLTYFQNEAQLEKSRLLSDRFSAERPKGSFSTLEIQRTEQGDSAMYLCASSLAEGGRNTIYFGEGSWLTVV.